These 28 T cell receptor beta chains were sequenced from one sample in a study of blood T cell repertoires in COVID-19. The table came from immunoSEQ multiplex PCR; TCRdb's copy has only in-frame clones and leaves some out. This sample has some 100,000 clones; approximately 89% occur once, and the top ten carry around 1%. Sequencing input: peripheral blood. The receptors were gathered from a man in his sixties with acute or convalescent COVID-19.

This chain joins TRBV5-5 and TRBJ2-2; D gene uncertain. Trimming shortened V by 2 bases and J by 2 bases, and 7 bases separated the two germline ends. CDR1 and CDR2 from the germline V gene are SGHKS and YYEKEE (reference sequence). The CDR3 runs to 14 residues. CDR3 coding DNA: TGTGCCAGCAGCTTCCGTCTAAACACCGGGGAGCTGTTTTTT. Its protein product is CASSFRLNTGELFF.

The chain has TRBV28 and TRBJ1-3; D is undetermined. Germline values: CDR1 MDHEN, CDR2 SYDVKM. This CDR3 contains 14 residues. Trimming stripped 8 bases from V and 0 bases from J, with 11 bases between. CDR3 nucleotides: TGTGCCAGCTATTCCGGTGCCTCTGGAAACACCATATATTTT. Translation gives CASYSGASGNTIYF.

The V and J genes are TRBV19 and TRBJ2-1, with TRBD2 matching 9 bases. The CDR3 contains 16 residues. The V gene's germline CDR1 is LNHDA and CDR2 SQIVND (reference sequence). The V segment lost 1 base and the J segment 9 bases; nucleotides outside the gene matches: 10. The CDR3 loop is CASSIVGSGRVTEQFF. Written as DNA, the CDR3 is TGTGCCAGTAGTATAGTTGGTAGCGGGAGAGTAACTGAGCAGTTCTTC.

This clone was counted a single time. The chain joins TRBV14 to TRBJ1-4, with D perhaps TRBD1 (6 bases). From germline, CDR1 is SGHDN and CDR2 FVKESK. The V end was cut by 3 bases, the J end by 7 bases, with 18 bases between. This CDR3 region has 16 residues. The DNA of the CDR3 is TGTGCCAGCAGCCAGGGATGGAAAGGGGGAATTGAAAAACTGTTTTTT. Translation gives CASSQGWKGGIEKLFF.

In this sample, this clone turned up a few times. The gene calls are TRBV5-1 and TRBJ2-7; tentatively, D is TRBD1 (6 bases). Germline loops: CDR1 SGHRS, CDR2 YFSETQ. This CDR3 is 14 amino acids long. Trimming stripped 5 bases from V and 2 bases from J, with 14 bases between. The CDR3 is CASRPGHATYEQYF. CDR3 nucleotides: TGCGCCAGCAGACCGGGACACGCAACCTACGAGCAGTACTTC. The variable domain in full, completed from reference TRBV5-1 and TRBJ2-7, reads KAGVTQTPRYLIKTRGQQVTLSCSPISGHRSVSWYQQTPGQGLQFLFEYFSETQRNKGNFPGRFSGRQFSNSRSEMNVSTLELGDSALYLCASRPGHATYEQYFGPGTRLTVT.

This sequence joins TRBV9 and TRBJ2-1, with 8 bases that match TRBD2. Germline V CDR1 and CDR2: SGDLS, YYNGEE. The length of the CDR3 is 15 residues. Unmatched junction bases numbered 7, after V lost 5 bases and J lost 3 bases. In DNA form, the CDR3 reads TGTGCCAGCAGTTCTCTAGCGGGCAACTACAATGAGCAGTTCTTC. This sequence encodes CASSSLAGNYNEQFF.

V gene TRBV5-1 combines with J gene TRBJ2-4; TRBD1 matches at 8 bases. Germline CDR1 and CDR2: SGHRS and YFSETQ. V was pared by 1 base and J by 4 bases, with 4 bases of the junction left unmatched. This CDR3 has 15 amino acids. The CDR3 DNA sequence: TGCGCCAGCAGCTTGTTTGACAGGGGAAAAAACATTCAGTACTTC. Its protein is CASSLFDRGKNIQYF.

The V call is TRBV18, the J call TRBJ1-5; 7 positions match TRBD1. V trimming: 4 bases; J trimming: 0 bases; junction bases outside the gene matches: 9. CDR1 is KGHSH and CDR2 is LQKENI in the germline V gene. The CDR3 contains 17 residues. The CDR3 protein is CASSRVLGGSSNQPQHF. The CDR3, as DNA: TGTGCCAGCTCACGGGTTTTAGGGGGCTCTAGCAATCAGCCCCAGCATTTT.

The genes are TRBV2 and TRBJ2-1, with a possible D match to TRBD2 (5 bases). CDR1 is SNHLY and CDR2 is FYNNEI in the germline V gene. This CDR3 comprises 13 residues. The V and J ends lost 3 bases and 12 bases respectively, with 15 bases between them. The CDR3 is CASSEVRELGQFF. The CDR3 region has the DNA TGTGCCAGCAGTGAGGTCCGGGAATTAGGGCAGTTCTTC.

The chain links TRBV7-9 to TRBJ2-2, with TRBD2 identical over 16 bases. The CDR3 is 16 amino acids. Trimming cost V 7 bases and J 5 bases; bases outside gene matches: 4. Germline CDR1 SEHNR, CDR2 FQNEAQ (reference sequence). CDR3 sequence: CASTPGLAGGTGELFF. CDR3 DNA sequence: TGTGCCAGCACTCCGGGACTAGCGGGAGGGACCGGGGAGCTGTTTTTT.

On this clone itself: Other DNA variants within this sample encode the same CDR3. The chain couples TRBV29-1 to TRBJ2-6; D is possibly TRBD1 (6 bases). Trimming shortened V by 4 bases and J by 0 bases, and 7 bases separated the two germline ends. The V gene's germline CDR1 is SQVTM and CDR2 ANQGSEA. There are 14 residues in the CDR3. The CDR3 here is CSVGQDSGANVLTF. CDR3 nucleotide sequence: TGCAGCGTTGGACAGGACTCTGGGGCCAACGTCCTGACTTTC.

The rearrangement uses TRBV6-2 or TRBV6-3 and TRBJ2-3, with a weak D call TRBD1 (6 bases). CDR1 is MNHEY and CDR2 is SVGEGT in the germline V gene. Trimming took off 6 bases at V and 0 bases at J, with 13 bases between the two ends. The CDR3 sequence is 15 residues long. CDR3 region: CASSLRTASTDTQYF. The CDR3, as DNA: TGTGCCAGCAGCCTCCGGACAGCTAGCACAGATACGCAGTATTTT.

The chain links TRBV6-6 to TRBJ2-7; a possible D gene is TRBD2 (5 bases). Germline values: CDR1 MNHNY, CDR2 SVGAGI (reference sequence). V lost 6 bases, J lost 0 bases, and 15 bases lay in between. CDR3 length: 15 residues. CDR3 bases: TGTGCCAGCAGCTCGGACGGAGGAATCTCCTACGAGCAGTACGTC. Translating it yields CASSSDGGISYEQYV.

The J gene is TRBJ1-4, the V gene TRBV30; 8 bases agree with TRBD1. V shed 1 base, J shed 10 bases, and the junction held 2 bases outside the gene matches. The germline CDR1 and CDR2 sequences are GTSNPN and SVGIG (reference sequence). The CDR3 spans 12 residues. The CDR3, as DNA: TGTGCCTGGAGTGGACAGGGGCTAAAACTGTTTTTT. Protein sequence: CAWSGQGLKLFF.

This chain connects TRBV6-1 to TRBJ2-7, with TRBD2 matching over 7 bases. From germline, CDR1 is MNHNS and CDR2 SASEGT. The V gene end was trimmed by 2 bases and the J gene end by 9 bases; junction bases not matched to a gene: 13. The CDR3 has 15 residues. Written as DNA, the CDR3 is TGTGCCAGCAGTGAAACTACCGGGCTTCAGCGGGGGCAGTACGTC. Encoded protein: CASSETTGLQRGQYV.

The rearrangement links TRBV30 to TRBJ2-3, with a tentative D call TRBD2 (5 bases). The germline CDR1 and CDR2 sequences are GTSNPN and SVGIG (reference sequence). The CDR3 spans 15 residues. V was pared by 3 bases and J by 5 bases, with 18 bases between. In DNA form, the CDR3 reads TGTGCCTGGAGCGCGGACTTTGGGGTGGGAGATACGCAGTATTTT. It codes for CAWSADFGVGDTQYF.

This chain connects TRBV6-1 to TRBJ1-4; D may be TRBD1 (6 bases). Trimming left V 7 bases short and J 0 bases short, with 9 bases between. The germline V gene has CDR1 MNHNS and CDR2 SASEGT. This CDR3 region has 14 residues. CDR3 region: CASKGTTTNEKLFF. In DNA form, the CDR3 reads TGTGCCAGCAAGGGGACAACAACTAATGAAAAACTGTTTTTT.

The rearrangement links TRBV19 to TRBJ1-2; 9 positions agree with TRBD1. The ends lost 7 bases at V and 6 bases at J; junction bases unmatched: 12. Germline CDR1 is LNHDA and CDR2 is SQIVND (reference sequence). There are 15 residues in the CDR3. CDR3 amino acids: CASTTRSRQGDGYTF. CDR3 sequence (DNA): TGTGCCAGTACCACTCGATCCCGACAGGGGGATGGCTACACCTTC.

The rearrangement joins TRBV19 to TRBJ1-5, with 9 bases identical to TRBD1. V trimming: 5 bases; J trimming: 8 bases; junction bases outside the gene matches: 10. This CDR3 region has 15 residues. From germline, CDR1 is LNHDA and CDR2 SQIVND (reference sequence). CDR3 residues: CASSPPTGGFEPQHF. In nucleotides, the CDR3 is TGTGCCAGTAGTCCTCCCACAGGGGGCTTCGAGCCCCAGCATTTT.

The chain combines TRBV2 with TRBJ1-2; D may be TRBD1 (5 bases). The CDR3 has 14 amino acids. Germline CDR1 and CDR2: SNHLY and FYNNEI. Trimming took 5 bases from V and 5 from J, leaving 15 bases between them. The DNA of the CDR3 is TGTGCCAGCAGTTTCGACAGAGCTCGTTATGGCTACACCTTC. Amino acids: CASSFDRARYGYTF.

This clone was observed a single time. V usage is TRBV7-3 and J usage is TRBJ2-3, with 11 bases fitting TRBD2. The trim removed 5 bases at V and 1 base at J, leaving 5 bases unmatched. Germline V gene data show CDR1 as SGHTA and CDR2 as FQGTGA. The length of the CDR3 is 16 residues. The CDR3 bases are TGTGCCAGCAGCCATAGCGGGAGGGCCGGCACAGATACGCAGTATTTT. Translated, it gives CASSHSGRAGTDTQYF.

This clone turned up a few times. V gene TRBV7-3 combines with J gene TRBJ2-7; tentatively, D is TRBD2 (5 bases). The CDR3 covers 14 residues. Trimming cost V 4 bases and J 6 bases, with 16 bases left between them. CDR1 SGHTA and CDR2 FQGTGA come from the germline V gene. CDR3 in amino acids: CASSSTGGAGEQYV. The DNA for the CDR3 is TGTGCCAGCAGCTCTACCGGAGGCGCCGGCGAGCAGTACGTC.

This chain links TRBV7-9 with TRBJ2-1; D uncertain. Germline-derived CDR1 and CDR2 are SEHNR and FQNEAQ (reference sequence). This CDR3 contains 14 residues. Trimming removed 0 bases from V and 9 bases from J, with 12 bases in between. This CDR3 reads CASSLALEIVEQFF. The CDR3 DNA sequence: TGTGCCAGCAGCTTAGCTCTCGAGATCGTTGAGCAGTTCTTC.

The chain joins TRBV10-1 to TRBJ2-7, with TRBD2 as a possible D gene (5 bases). Trimming removed 2 bases from V and 2 bases from J, with 7 bases in between. The CDR3 loop spans 13 amino acids. Germline CDR1 reads WNHNN; CDR2 reads SYGVQD (reference sequence). The CDR3 is CASSEAGAYEQYV. For the CDR3, the DNA is TGCGCCAGCAGTGAGGCGGGCGCCTACGAGCAGTACGTC.

The CDR3 sequence is CASRTGAHTGELFF. The CDR3 DNA reads TGCGCCAGCCGGACAGGGGCCCACACCGGGGAGCTGTTTTTT. The V call is TRBV10-2, the J call TRBJ2-2; TRBD1 matches at 9 bases. There are 14 residues in the CDR3. CDR1 is WSHSY and CDR2 is SAAADI in the germline V gene. V trimming: 8 bases; J trimming: 3 bases; junction bases outside the gene matches: 4.

CDR3 DNA sequence: TGTGCCAGCAGTGAATCGCGGAGGAATGGCTACACCTTC. Translated, it gives CASSESRRNGYTF. The chain links TRBV6-1 to TRBJ1-2; D unresolved. CDR1 is MNHNS, CDR2 SASEGT, per germline. The V gene lost 2 bases and the J gene lost 6 bases, with 10 bases spanning the gap. The CDR3 consists of 13 residues.

This chain links TRBV5-1 with TRBJ2-1; TRBD2 agrees at 12 bases. Germline values: CDR1 SGHRS, CDR2 YFSETQ. This CDR3 has 15 residues. Trimming removed 4 bases from V and 6 bases from J; junction bases left unmatched: 5. CDR3 bases: TGCGCCAGCAGCACACCTAGCGGGAGGGCCAATGAGCAGTTCTTC. Translating gives CASSTPSGRANEQFF.

The rearrangement joins TRBV6-5 to TRBJ2-7; D may be TRBD1 (5 bases). The length of the CDR3 is 15 residues. The ends were cut back, 6 bases at V and 3 bases at J, with 18 bases in the middle. CDR1 is MNHEY, CDR2 SVGAGI, per germline. CDR3 protein: CASSVTGRIDYEQYF. DNA for the CDR3: TGTGCCAGCAGCGTCACAGGACGGATAGACTACGAGCAGTACTTC.